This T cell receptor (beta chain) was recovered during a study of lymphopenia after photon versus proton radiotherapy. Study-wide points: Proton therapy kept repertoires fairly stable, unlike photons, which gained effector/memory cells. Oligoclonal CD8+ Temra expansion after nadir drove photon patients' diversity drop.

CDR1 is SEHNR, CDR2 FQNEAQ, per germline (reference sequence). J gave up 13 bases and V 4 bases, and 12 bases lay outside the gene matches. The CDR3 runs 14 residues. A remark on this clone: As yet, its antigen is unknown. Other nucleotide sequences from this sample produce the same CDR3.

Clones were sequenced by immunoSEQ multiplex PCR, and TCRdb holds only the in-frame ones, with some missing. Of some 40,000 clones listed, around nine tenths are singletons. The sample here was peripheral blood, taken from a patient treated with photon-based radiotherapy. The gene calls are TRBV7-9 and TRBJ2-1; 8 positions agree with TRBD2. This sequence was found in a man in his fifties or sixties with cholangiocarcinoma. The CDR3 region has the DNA TGTGCCAGCAGCTCCCAGACTAGCGTTGTCGAACAGTTCTTC. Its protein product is CASSSQTSVVEQFF. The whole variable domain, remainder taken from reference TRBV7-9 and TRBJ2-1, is DTGVSQNPRHKITKRGQNVTFRCDPISEHNRLYWYRQTLGQGPEFLTYFQNEAQLEKSRLLSDRFSAERPKGSFSTLEIQRTEQGDSAMYLCASSSQTSVVEQFFGPGTRLTVL.